The rows below give T cell receptor beta chains drawn from one sample of a study of cytomegalovirus exposure and HLA in healthy donors. Clones were sequenced by immunoSEQ multiplex PCR, and TCRdb holds only the in-frame ones, with some missing. The sample contains under 200,000 clones, roughly four fifths of which appear only once. Sequencing used PBMCs. These TCRs come from a woman aged 18-29 years in good health and CMV-seronegative. Both conserved end residues are trimmed from each CDR3. The listing skips clone size in some rows; elsewhere it reads once, few, many or a size class.

TRBV7-9	.	ASSQTTGTGELF
TRBV6-6	.	ASSLGTSEQF
TRBV9	.	ASSPRDRFPNTEAF
TRBV9	.	ASSAPRETGTGDGYT
TRBV5-1	.	ASSSGLAGEEQY
TRBV19	once	ASRVPGTGSTDTQY
TRBV27	.	ASSPYSSLGPNSPLH
TRBV7-8	.	ASSLGSSYNEQF
TRBV9	.	ASSPNQNTEAF
TRBV9	few	ASSGEETQETQY